These 14 T cell receptor beta chains were sequenced from one sample in a study of a mutant IDH1 vaccine in newly diagnosed glioma. These receptors' targets are unknown. Noted time point: week 35, safety follow-up. A single vaccine dose contained 300 ug of mutant IDH1 20-mer peptide, and topical imiquimod was used with it. Generated by immunoSEQ multiplex PCR, the TCRdb table keeps only in-frame clones and is missing some. The table has 50,000 to 70,000 clones, 74% seen once. The sample was PBMCs, taken from a glioma patient whose treatment included an IDH1 peptide vaccine. Receptors were obtained from a man in his forties or fifties with glioma.

The chain recombines TRBV27 with TRBJ2-5; D perhaps matches TRBD1 (7 bases). Per germline, CDR1 MNHEY and CDR2 SMNVEV (reference sequence). The CDR3 consists of 14 residues. The ends were cut back, 6 bases at V and 5 bases at J, with 16 bases in the middle. CDR3 amino acids: CASSPGGRGETQYF. DNA of the CDR3: TGTGCCAGCAGCCCCGGGGGCAGGGGGGAGACCCAGTACTTC.

The V gene is TRBV11-2, the J gene TRBJ1-2, with 8 bases identical to TRBD1. Germline loops: CDR1 SGHAT, CDR2 FQNNGV. V was clipped by 4 bases and J by 6 bases; unmatched bases: 7. There are 14 residues in the CDR3. The chain's CDR3 is CASSYGQGVDGYTF. The CDR3 DNA reads as TGTGCCAGCAGCTACGGACAGGGAGTGGATGGCTACACCTTC.

The rearrangement links TRBV19 to TRBJ2-3; a weak D match, TRBD1 (5 bases). CDR1 LNHDA and CDR2 SQIVND come from the germline V gene (reference sequence). The CDR3 is made up of 14 amino acids. Trimming pared 5 bases from V and 6 bases from J, leaving 15 bases between. The CDR3 protein is CASSRQFPPDTQYF. The CDR3 DNA sequence: TGTGCCAGTAGTCGACAGTTCCCTCCGGATACGCAGTATTTT.

The V and J genes are TRBV14 and TRBJ1-6; D ambiguous. The V gene lost 1 base and the J gene lost 1 base, with 11 bases spanning the gap. The CDR3 is made up of 17 amino acids. CDR1 is SGHDN, CDR2 FVKESK, per germline. CDR3 sequence reads: CASSQGRGASYNSPLHF. The DNA for the CDR3 is TGTGCCAGCAGCCAAGGACGCGGAGCTTCCTATAATTCACCCCTCCACTTT. The full variable domain, completed using reference TRBV14 and TRBJ1-6, is EAGVTQFPSHSVIEKGQTVTLRCDPISGHDNLYWYRRVMGKEIKFLLHFVKESKQDESGMPNNRFLAERTGGTYSTLKVQPAELEDSGVYFCASSQGRGASYNSPLHFGNGTRLTVT.

This chain links TRBV11-2 with TRBJ1-1; possibly TRBD1 for D (6 bases). Germline values: CDR1 SGHAT, CDR2 FQNNGV. This CDR3 region has 13 residues. The germline V and J ends were trimmed by 3 bases and 4 bases, with 9 bases remaining between them. The CDR3 region is CASSFGQLTEAFF. The CDR3, as DNA: TGTGCCAGCAGCTTTGGACAGCTCACTGAAGCTTTCTTT.

This clone was seen only once. This chain joins TRBV7-6 and TRBJ1-1, with 7 bases matching TRBD1. CDR1 and CDR2 from the germline V gene are SGHVS and FNYEAQ. V lost 5 bases to trimming and J lost 0 bases; unmatched junction nucleotides: 6. There are 15 residues in the CDR3. The CDR3 spells CASSGDRAMNTEAFF. For the CDR3, the DNA is TGTGCCAGCAGCGGCGACAGGGCGATGAACACTGAAGCTTTCTTT.

The genes are TRBV4-2 and TRBJ2-1, with a tentative D call TRBD1 (6 bases). V dropped 1 base and J dropped 8 bases, with 18 bases sitting between them. Germline CDR1 reads LGHNA; CDR2 reads YNFKEQ. This CDR3 has 16 residues. The CDR3 DNA sequence: TGTGCCAGCAGCCAAGTGGGGACATTGGGCTCGGATGAGCAGTTCTTC. This codes for CASSQVGTLGSDEQFF.

The V and J genes are TRBV14 and TRBJ1-4, with D perhaps matching TRBD1 (5 bases). From germline, CDR1 is SGHDN and CDR2 FVKESK. The CDR3 loop spans 15 amino acids. V was pared by 3 bases and J by 5 bases, with 13 bases between. The CDR3 sequence is CASSQAGTINEKLFF. The CDR3 DNA reads TGTGCCAGCAGCCAGGCAGGGACGATAAATGAAAAACTGTTTTTT.

This clone was detected once. The chain uses TRBV5-1 and TRBJ2-3, with a possible D match to TRBD1 (5 bases). From germline, CDR1 is SGHRS and CDR2 YFSETQ. This CDR3 is built from 15 residues. V gave up 3 bases and J gave up 2 bases, with 13 bases separating them. CDR3 bases: TGCGCCAGCAGCTCTCGGCAGGGCGCCACAGATACGCAGTATTTT. Protein product: CASSSRQGATDTQYF. The variable domain in full, completed from reference TRBV5-1 and TRBJ2-3, reads KAGVTQTPRYLIKTRGQQVTLSCSPISGHRSVSWYQQTPGQGLQFLFEYFSETQRNKGNFPGRFSGRQFSNSRSEMNVSTLELGDSALYLCASSSRQGATDTQYFGPGTRLTVL.

The chain recombines TRBV4-3 with TRBJ2-7; D gene unclear. V lost 0 bases to trimming and J lost 2 bases, with 11 bases between them. This CDR3 has 15 residues. Germline CDR1 LGHNA, CDR2 YSLEER. CDR3 sequence: CASSQDASHTYEQYF. CDR3 coding DNA: TGCGCCAGCAGCCAAGATGCAAGCCACACCTACGAGCAGTACTTC.

This rearrangement joins TRBV7-8 to TRBJ1-1; 8 bases are shared with TRBD1. The germline V gene encodes CDR1 SGHVS and CDR2 FQNEAQ. With V trimmed by 1 base and J by 1 base, 11 bases remained unmatched. The CDR3 extends over 18 amino acids. CDR3 loop: CASSLGFRAGGENTEAFF. As DNA, the CDR3 is TGTGCCAGCAGCTTAGGATTTAGGGCAGGGGGCGAGAACACTGAAGCTTTCTTT. Full variable domain (missing parts from reference TRBV7-8 and TRBJ1-1): GAGVSQSPRYKVAKRGQDVALRCDPISGHVSLFWYQQALGQGPEFLTYFQNEAQLDKSGLPSDRFFAERPEGSVSTLKIQRTQQEDSAVYLCASSLGFRAGGENTEAFFGQGTRLTVV.

In nucleotides, the CDR3 is TGTGCCAGCAGCTTAGAGCGAGACAGGGCCCAGCATTTT. Encoded protein: CASSLERDRAQHF. The chain combines TRBV7-8 with TRBJ1-5, with 7 positions matching TRBD1. V lost 1 base to trimming and J lost 11 bases; unmatched junction nucleotides: 5. Germline V gene data show CDR1 as SGHVS and CDR2 as FQNEAQ. The CDR3 length is 13 residues.

This sequence joins TRBV13 and TRBJ1-3; a weak D match, TRBD1 (6 bases). CDR1 and CDR2 from the germline V gene are PRHDT and FYEKMQ (reference sequence). The CDR3 extends over 16 amino acids. V lost 1 base and J 6 bases, leaving 16 bases between the germline ends. The CDR3 DNA follows: TGTGCCAGCAGCTTAGAGTCTCCAGGGGACGAAAACACCATATATTTT. Translated: CASSLESPGDENTIYF.

The genes are TRBV25-1 and TRBJ2-5, with D perhaps matching TRBD1 (6 bases). Germline V gene sequence: CDR1 MGHDK, CDR2 SYGVNS. The CDR3 consists of 16 residues. Trimming took 2 bases from V and 5 from J, leaving 18 bases between them. This chain's CDR3 is CASSEVEWQGTETQYF. The CDR3 coding sequence is TGTGCCAGCAGTGAAGTAGAATGGCAGGGGACGGAGACCCAGTACTTC.